This T cell receptor (beta chain) was identified in a study of shared clonotypes between healthy human individuals. Regarding this clone: No antigen is known for it.

Generated by immunoSEQ multiplex PCR, the TCRdb table keeps only in-frame clones and is missing some. The sample lists about a million clones; over 75% were seen once. The germline gives CDR1 SGHKS, CDR2 YYEKEE (reference sequence). The CDR3 covers 14 residues. The germline V and J ends were trimmed by 4 bases and 8 bases, with 13 bases remaining between them. Study outcomes and limitations: The study found lower generation probabilities in non-shared clonotypes than in those shared by all four donors.

The receptor comes from a young man in good health. The chain carries TRBV5-5 and TRBJ1-6; D gene ambiguous. Material for sequencing was memory CD4+ T cells sorted from blood. As to subset: CD45RA-negative fraction. The CDR3 DNA reads as TGTGCCAGCAGCCGAGAAATAAGGGATTCACCCCTCCACTTT. This sequence encodes CASSREIRDSPLHF.